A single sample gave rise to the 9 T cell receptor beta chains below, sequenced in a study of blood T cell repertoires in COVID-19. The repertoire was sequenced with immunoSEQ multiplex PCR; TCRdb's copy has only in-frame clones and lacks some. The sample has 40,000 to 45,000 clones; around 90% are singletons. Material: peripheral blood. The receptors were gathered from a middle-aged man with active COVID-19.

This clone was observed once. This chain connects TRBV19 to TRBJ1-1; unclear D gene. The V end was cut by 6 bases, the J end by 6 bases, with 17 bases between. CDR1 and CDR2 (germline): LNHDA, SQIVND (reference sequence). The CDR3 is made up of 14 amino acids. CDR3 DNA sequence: TGTGCCAGTAGGGGCTCTTTTGTTTGGGCTGAAGCTTTCTTT. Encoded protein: CASRGSFVWAEAFF. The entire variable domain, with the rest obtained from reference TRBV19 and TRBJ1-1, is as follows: DGGITQSPKYLFRKEGQNVTLSCEQNLNHDAMYWYRQDPGQGLRLIYYSQIVNDFQKGDIAEGYSVSREKKESFPLTVTSAQKNPTAFYLCASRGSFVWAEAFFGQGTRLTVV.

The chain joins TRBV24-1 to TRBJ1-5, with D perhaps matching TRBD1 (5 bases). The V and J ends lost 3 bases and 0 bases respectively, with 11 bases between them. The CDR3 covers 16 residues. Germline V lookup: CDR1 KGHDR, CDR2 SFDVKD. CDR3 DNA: TGTGCCACCAGTGATGGAGGGGTATATAGCAATCAGCCCCAGCATTTT. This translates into CATSDGGVYSNQPQHF.

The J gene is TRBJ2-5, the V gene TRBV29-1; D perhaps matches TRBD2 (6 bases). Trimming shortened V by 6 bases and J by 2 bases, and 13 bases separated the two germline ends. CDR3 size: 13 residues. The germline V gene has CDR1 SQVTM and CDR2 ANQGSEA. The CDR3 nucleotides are TGCAGCGTCAATCGCGGGGTACAAGAGACCCAGTACTTC. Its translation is CSVNRGVQETQYF. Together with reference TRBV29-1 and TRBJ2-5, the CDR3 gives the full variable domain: SAVISQKPSRDICQRGTSLTIQCQVDSQVTMMFWYRQQPGQSLTLIATANQGSEATYESGFVIDKFPISRPNLTFSTLTVSNMSPEDSSIYLCSVNRGVQETQYFGPGTRLLVL.

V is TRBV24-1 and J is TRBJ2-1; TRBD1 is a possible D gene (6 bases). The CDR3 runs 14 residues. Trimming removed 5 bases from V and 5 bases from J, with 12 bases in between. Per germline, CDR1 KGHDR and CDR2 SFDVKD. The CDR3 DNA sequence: TGTGCCACCAGTGCGTGGGCAGGGGACAATGAGCAGTTCTTC. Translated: CATSAWAGDNEQFF.

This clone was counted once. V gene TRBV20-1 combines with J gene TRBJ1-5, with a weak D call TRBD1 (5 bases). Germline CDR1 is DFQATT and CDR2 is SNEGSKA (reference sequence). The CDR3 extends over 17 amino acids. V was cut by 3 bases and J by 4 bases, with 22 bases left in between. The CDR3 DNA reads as TGCAGTGCTAGTGGGCAGGGTGGTAGAATAGGAAATCAGCCCCAGCATTTT. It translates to CSASGQGGRIGNQPQHF.

Written as DNA, the CDR3 is TGTGCCAGCAGCCCCCGGACTAGCGGGAGACCTGGGGAGCTGTTTTTT. Translating it yields CASSPRTSGRPGELFF. J is TRBJ2-2 and V is TRBV7-2, with 13 bases lining up with TRBD2. V lost 5 bases, J lost 8 bases, and 8 bases stayed unmatched. The CDR3 contains 16 residues. Germline V CDR1 and CDR2: SGHTA, FQGNSA.

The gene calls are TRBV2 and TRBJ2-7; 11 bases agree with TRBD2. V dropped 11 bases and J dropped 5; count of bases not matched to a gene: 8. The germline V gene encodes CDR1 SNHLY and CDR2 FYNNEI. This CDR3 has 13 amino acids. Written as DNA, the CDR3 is TGTGCCGTACCCGCTAGCGGGAGGCACGAGCAGTACTTC. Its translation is CAVPASGRHEQYF.

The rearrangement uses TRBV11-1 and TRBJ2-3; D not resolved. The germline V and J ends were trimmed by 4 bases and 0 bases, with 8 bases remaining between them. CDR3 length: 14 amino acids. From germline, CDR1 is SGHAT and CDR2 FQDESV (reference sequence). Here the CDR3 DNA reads TGTGCCAGCAGCTCCTATCGGAGCACAGATACGCAGTATTTT. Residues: CASSSYRSTDTQYF.

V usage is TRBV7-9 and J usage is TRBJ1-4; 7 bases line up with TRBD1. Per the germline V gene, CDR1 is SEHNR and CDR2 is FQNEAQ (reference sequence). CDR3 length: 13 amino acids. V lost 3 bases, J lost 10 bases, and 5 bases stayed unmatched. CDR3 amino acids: CASSFTGVGKLFF. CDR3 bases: TGTGCCAGCAGCTTTACAGGGGTGGGAAAACTGTTTTTT.